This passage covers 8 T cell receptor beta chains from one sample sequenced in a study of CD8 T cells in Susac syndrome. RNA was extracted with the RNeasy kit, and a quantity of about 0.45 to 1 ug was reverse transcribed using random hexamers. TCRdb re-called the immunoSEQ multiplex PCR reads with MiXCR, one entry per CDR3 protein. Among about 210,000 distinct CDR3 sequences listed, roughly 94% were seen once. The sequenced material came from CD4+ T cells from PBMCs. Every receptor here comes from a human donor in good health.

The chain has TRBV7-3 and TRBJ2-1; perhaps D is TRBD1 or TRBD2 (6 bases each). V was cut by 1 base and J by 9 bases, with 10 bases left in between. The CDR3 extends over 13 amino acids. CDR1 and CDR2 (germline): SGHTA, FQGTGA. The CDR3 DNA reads TGTGCCAGCAGCTTAATGGGGGGCTCTGAGCAGTTCTTC. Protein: CASSLMGGSEQFF.

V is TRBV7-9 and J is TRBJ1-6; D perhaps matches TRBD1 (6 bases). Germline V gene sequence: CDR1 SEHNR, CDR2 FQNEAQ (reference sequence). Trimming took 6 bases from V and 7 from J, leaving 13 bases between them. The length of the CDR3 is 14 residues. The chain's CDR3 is CASRPQGDNSPLHF. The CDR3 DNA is TGTGCCAGCAGACCACAGGGAGACAATTCACCCCTCCACTTT.

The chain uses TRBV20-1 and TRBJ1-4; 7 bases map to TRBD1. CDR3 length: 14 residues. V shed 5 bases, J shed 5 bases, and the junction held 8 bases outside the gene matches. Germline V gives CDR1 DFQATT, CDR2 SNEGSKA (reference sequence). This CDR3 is CSAGAGGGNEKLFF. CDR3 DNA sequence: TGCAGTGCTGGGGCAGGGGGTGGAAATGAAAAACTGTTTTTT.

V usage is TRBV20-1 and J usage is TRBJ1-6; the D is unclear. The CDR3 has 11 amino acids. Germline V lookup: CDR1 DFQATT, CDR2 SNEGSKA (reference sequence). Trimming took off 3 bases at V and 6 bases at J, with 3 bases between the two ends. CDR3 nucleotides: TGCAGTGCTAGCACTAATTCACCCCTCCACTTT. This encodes CSASTNSPLHF.

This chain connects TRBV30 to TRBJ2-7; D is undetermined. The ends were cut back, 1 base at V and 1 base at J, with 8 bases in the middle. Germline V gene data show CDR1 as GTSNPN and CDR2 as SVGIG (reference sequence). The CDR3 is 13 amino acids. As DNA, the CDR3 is TGTGCCTGGAGTGAGGCAAGATCCTACGAGCAGTACGTC. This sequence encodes CAWSEARSYEQYV.

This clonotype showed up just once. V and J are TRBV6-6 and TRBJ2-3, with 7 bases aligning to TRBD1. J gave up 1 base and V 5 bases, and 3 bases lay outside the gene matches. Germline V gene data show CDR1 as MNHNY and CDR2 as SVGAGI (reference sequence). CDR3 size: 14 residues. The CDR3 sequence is CASSNGQGTDTQYF. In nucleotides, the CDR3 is TGTGCCAGCAGTAACGGACAGGGCACAGATACGCAGTATTTT.

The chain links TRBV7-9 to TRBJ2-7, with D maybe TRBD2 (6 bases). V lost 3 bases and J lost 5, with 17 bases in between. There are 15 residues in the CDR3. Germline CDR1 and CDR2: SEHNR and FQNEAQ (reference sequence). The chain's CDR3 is CASSFPGTWAHEQYF. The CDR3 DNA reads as TGTGCCAGCAGCTTTCCCGGGACTTGGGCACACGAGCAGTACTTC.

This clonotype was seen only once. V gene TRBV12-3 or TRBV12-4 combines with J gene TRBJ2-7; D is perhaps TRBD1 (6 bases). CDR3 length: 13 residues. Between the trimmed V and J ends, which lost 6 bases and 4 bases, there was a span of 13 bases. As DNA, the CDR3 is TGTGCCAGCAGCCTGGGACACCTGTACGAGCAGTACGTC. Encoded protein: CASSLGHLYEQYV.